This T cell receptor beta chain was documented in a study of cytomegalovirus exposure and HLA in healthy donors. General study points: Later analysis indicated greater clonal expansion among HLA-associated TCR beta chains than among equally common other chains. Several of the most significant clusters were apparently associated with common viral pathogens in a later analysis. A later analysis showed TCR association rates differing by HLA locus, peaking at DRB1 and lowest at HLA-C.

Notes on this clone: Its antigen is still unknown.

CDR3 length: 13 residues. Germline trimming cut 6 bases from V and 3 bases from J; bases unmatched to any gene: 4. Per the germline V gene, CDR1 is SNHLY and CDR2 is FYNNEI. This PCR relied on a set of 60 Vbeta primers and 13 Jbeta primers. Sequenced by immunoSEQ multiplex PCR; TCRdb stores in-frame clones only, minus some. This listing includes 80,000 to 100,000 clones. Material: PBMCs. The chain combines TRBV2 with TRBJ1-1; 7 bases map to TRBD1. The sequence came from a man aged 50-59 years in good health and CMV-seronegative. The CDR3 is CASSSDRDTEAFF. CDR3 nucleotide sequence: TGTGCCAGCAGCTCCGACAGGGACACTGAAGCTTTCTTT.